This TCR beta chain is from a study of CD8+ T cells in alopecia areata. Study-level findings and limits: Scalp clonality decreased significantly with tofacitinib, and so did expanded CD8+ clones among the top 100. For lesional scalp, especially alopecia totalis/universalis, clonality was higher than in normal scalp.

This CDR3 region has 13 residues. The germline V gene encodes CDR1 SGDLS and CDR2 YYNGEE. The V end lost 4 bases, the J end lost 1 base, and 3 bases lay between the germline ends. The sequencing template was cDNA reverse transcribed from extracted RNA. The protocol was immunoSEQ multiplex PCR, while the TCRdb copy is restricted to in-frame clones and leaves out a portion. The sample shows fewer than 110,000 clones, 65% to 90% of them seen only once. Treatment in this sample: oral pan-JAK inhibitor, 5-10 mg twice daily. This clone turned up a few times. Its specificity is unknown. The V gene is TRBV9, the J gene TRBJ2-6; unclear D gene. The sequences come from CD8+ T cells sorted from blood, collected at week 34, from a patient treated with tofacitinib. The receptor comes from a human donor with alopecia areata. CDR3 in DNA: TGTGCCAGCAGCCAGTCTGGGGCCAACGTCCTGACTTTC. Translating it yields CASSQSGANVLTF.